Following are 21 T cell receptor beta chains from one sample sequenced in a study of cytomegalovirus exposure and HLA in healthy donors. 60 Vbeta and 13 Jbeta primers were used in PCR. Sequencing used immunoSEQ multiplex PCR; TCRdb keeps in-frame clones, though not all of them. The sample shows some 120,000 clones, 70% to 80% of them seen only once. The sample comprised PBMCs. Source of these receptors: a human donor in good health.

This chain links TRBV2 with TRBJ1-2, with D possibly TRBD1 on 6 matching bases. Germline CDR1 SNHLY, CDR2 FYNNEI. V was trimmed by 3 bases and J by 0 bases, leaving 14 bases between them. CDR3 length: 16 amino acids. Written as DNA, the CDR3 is TGTGCCAGCAGTGAGTTCACAGGGACCGCTAACTATGGCTACACCTTC. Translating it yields CASSEFTGTANYGYTF. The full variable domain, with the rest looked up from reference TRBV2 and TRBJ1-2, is EPEVTQTPSHQVTQMGQEVILRCVPISNHLYFYWYRQILGQKVEFLVSFYNNEISEKSEIFDDQFSVERPDGSNFTLKIRSTKLEDSAMYFCASSEFTGTANYGYTFGSGTRLTVV.

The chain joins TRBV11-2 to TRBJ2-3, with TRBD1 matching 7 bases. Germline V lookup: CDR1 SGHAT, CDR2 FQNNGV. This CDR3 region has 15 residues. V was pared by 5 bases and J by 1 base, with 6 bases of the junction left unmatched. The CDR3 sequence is CASSRYRGGTDTQYF. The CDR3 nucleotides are TGTGCCAGCAGCCGTTACAGGGGAGGCACAGATACGCAGTATTTT.

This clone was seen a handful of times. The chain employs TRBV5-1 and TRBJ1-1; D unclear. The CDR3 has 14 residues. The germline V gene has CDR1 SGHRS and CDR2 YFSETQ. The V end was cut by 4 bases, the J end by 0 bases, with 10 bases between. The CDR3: CASSPINMNTEAFF. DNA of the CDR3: TGCGCCAGCAGCCCTATCAATATGAACACTGAAGCTTTCTTT. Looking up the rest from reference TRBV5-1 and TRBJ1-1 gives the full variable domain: KAGVTQTPRYLIKTRGQQVTLSCSPISGHRSVSWYQQTPGQGLQFLFEYFSETQRNKGNFPGRFSGRQFSNSRSEMNVSTLELGDSALYLCASSPINMNTEAFFGQGTRLTVV.

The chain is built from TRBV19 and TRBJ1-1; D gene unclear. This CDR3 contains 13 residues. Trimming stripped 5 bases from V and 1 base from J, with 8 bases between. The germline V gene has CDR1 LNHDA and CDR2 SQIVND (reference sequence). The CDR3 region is CASSRGENTEAFF. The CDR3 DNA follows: TGTGCCAGTAGTCGCGGGGAGAACACTGAAGCTTTCTTT. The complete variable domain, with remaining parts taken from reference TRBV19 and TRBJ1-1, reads DGGITQSPKYLFRKEGQNVTLSCEQNLNHDAMYWYRQDPGQGLRLIYYSQIVNDFQKGDIAEGYSVSREKKESFPLTVTSAQKNPTAFYLCASSRGENTEAFFGQGTRLTVV.

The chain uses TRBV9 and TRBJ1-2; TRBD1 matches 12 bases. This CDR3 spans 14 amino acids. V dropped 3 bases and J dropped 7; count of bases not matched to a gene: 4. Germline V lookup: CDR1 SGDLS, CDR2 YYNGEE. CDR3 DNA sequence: TGTGCCAGCAGCGGGGGACAGGGGGCCAGTGGCTACACCTTC. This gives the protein CASSGGQGASGYTF.

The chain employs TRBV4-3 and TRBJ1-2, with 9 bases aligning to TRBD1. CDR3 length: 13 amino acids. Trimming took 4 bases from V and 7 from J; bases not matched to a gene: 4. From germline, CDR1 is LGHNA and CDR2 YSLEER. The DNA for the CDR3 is TGCGCCAGCAGCCGGGACAGGGCGTTTGGCTACACCTTC. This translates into CASSRDRAFGYTF.

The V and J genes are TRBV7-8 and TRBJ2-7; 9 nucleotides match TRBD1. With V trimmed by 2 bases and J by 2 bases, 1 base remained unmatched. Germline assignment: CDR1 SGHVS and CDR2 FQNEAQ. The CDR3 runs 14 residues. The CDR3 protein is CASSLRTGAYEQYF. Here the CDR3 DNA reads TGTGCCAGCAGCTTAAGGACAGGGGCCTACGAGCAGTACTTC.

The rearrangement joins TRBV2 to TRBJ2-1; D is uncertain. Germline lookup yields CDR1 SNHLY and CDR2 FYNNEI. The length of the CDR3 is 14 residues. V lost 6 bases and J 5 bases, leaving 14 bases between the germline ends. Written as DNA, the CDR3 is TGTGCCAGCAGCCCAGGATCTATAAACAATGAGCAGTTCTTC. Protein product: CASSPGSINNEQFF.

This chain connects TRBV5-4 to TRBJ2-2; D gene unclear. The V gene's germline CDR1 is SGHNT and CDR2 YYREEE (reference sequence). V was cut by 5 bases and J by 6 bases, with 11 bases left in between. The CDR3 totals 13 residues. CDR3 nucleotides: TGTGCCAGCAGTAGAGAAGGAGCCGGGGAGCTGTTTTTT. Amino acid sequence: CASSREGAGELFF.

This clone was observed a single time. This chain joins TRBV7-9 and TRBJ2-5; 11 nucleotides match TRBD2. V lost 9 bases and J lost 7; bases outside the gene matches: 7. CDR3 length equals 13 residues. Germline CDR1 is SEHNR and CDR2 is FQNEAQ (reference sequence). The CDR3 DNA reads TGTGCCAGTGCTAGCGGGAGGACCGCGACCCAGTACTTC. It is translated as CASASGRTATQYF.

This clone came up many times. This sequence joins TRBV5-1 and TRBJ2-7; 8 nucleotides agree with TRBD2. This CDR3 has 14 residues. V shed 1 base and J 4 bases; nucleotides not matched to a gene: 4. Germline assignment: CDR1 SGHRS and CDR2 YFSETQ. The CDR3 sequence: CASSLSGGGYEQYF. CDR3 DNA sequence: TGCGCCAGCAGCTTGAGCGGGGGTGGGTACGAGCAGTACTTC. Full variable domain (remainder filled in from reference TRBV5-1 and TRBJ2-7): KAGVTQTPRYLIKTRGQQVTLSCSPISGHRSVSWYQQTPGQGLQFLFEYFSETQRNKGNFPGRFSGRQFSNSRSEMNVSTLELGDSALYLCASSLSGGGYEQYFGPGTRLTVT.

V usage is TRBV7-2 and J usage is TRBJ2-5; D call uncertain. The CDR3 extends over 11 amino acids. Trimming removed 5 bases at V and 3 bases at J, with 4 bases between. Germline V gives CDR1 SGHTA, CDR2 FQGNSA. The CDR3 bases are TGTGCCAGCAGCCCTAAAGAGACCCAGTACTTC. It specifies CASSPKETQYF.

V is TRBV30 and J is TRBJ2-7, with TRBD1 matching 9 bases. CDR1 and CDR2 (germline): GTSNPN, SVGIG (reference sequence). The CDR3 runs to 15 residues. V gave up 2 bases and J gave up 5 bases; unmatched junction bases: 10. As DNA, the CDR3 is TGTGCCTGGAGTCCCCTGGGACAGGGAGGCCACGAGCAGTACTTC. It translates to CAWSPLGQGGHEQYF.

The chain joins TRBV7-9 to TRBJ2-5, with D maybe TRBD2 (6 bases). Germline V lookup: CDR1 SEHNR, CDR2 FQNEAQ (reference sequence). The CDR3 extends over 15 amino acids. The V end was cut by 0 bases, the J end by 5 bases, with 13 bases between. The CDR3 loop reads CASSLASGLWETQYF. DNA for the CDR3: TGTGCCAGCAGCTTAGCGTCGGGACTCTGGGAGACCCAGTACTTC.

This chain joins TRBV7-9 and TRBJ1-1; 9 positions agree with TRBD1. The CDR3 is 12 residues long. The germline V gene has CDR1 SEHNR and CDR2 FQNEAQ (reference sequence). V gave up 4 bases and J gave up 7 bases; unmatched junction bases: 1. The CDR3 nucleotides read TGTGCCAGCAGCTGGGGACAGGGTGAAGCTTTCTTT. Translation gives CASSWGQGEAFF.

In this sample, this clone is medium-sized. The CDR3 DNA sequence: TGTGCCAGCAGCGTAGCTAGCGGGGGGGCCTACGAGCAGTACTTC. Protein sequence: CASSVASGGAYEQYF. The rearrangement uses TRBV9 and TRBJ2-7; 12 nucleotides agree with TRBD2. Germline V gene sequence: CDR1 SGDLS, CDR2 YYNGEE. This CDR3 comprises 15 residues. The trim removed 0 bases at V and 2 bases at J, leaving 0 bases unmatched.

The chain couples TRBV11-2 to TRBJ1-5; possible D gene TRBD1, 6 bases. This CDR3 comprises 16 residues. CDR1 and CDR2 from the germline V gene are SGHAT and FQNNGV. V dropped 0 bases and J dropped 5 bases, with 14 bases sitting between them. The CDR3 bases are TGTGCCAGCAGCTTAGATCTCAGGGGTACAGATCAGCCCCAGCATTTT. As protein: CASSLDLRGTDQPQHF.

CDR3 in DNA: TGTGCCAGCAGCATAGGGGGAACCTATGGCTACACCTTC. It codes for CASSIGGTYGYTF. This chain uses TRBV27 with TRBJ1-2, with D possibly being TRBD1 (6 bases). Germline V gene lookup returns CDR1 MNHEY and CDR2 SMNVEV (reference sequence). This CDR3 region has 13 residues. V was clipped by 6 bases and J by 4 bases, with 12 bases between them.

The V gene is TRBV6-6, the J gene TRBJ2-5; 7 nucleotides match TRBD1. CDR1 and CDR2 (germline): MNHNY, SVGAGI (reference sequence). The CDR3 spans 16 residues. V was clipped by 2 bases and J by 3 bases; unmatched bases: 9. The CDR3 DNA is TGTGCCAGCAGTTACCCCCGGGACAGAGAGAAAGAGACCCAGTACTTC. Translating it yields CASSYPRDREKETQYF.

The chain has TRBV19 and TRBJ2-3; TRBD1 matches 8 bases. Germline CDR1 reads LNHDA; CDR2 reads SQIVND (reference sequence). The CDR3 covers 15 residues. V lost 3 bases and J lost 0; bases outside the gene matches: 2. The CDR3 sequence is CASSIQGASTDTQYF. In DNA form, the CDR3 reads TGTGCCAGTAGTATCCAGGGGGCTAGCACAGATACGCAGTATTTT.

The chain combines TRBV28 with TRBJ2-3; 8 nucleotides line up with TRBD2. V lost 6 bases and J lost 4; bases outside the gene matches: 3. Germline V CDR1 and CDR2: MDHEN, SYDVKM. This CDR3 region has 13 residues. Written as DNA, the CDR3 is TGTGCCAGCAGCGGGAGGGTGGCAGATACGCAGTATTTT. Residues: CASSGRVADTQYF.